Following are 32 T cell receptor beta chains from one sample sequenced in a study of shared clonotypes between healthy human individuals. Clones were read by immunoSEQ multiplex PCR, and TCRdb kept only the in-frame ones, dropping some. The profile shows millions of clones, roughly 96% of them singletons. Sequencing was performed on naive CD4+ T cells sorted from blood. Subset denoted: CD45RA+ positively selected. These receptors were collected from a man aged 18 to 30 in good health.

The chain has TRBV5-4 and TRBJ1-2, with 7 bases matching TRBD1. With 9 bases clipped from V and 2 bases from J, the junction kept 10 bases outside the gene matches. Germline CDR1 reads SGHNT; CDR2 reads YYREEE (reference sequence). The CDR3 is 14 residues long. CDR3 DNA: TGTGCCACTGGACTGAACAGGGGAAACTATGGCTACACCTTC. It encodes CATGLNRGNYGYTF.

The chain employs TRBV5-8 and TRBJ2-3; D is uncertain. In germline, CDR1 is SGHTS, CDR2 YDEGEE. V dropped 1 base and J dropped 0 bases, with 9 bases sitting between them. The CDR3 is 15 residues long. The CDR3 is CASSLRGESTDTQYF. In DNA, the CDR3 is TGTGCCAGCAGCTTGCGCGGCGAGAGCACAGATACGCAGTATTTT.

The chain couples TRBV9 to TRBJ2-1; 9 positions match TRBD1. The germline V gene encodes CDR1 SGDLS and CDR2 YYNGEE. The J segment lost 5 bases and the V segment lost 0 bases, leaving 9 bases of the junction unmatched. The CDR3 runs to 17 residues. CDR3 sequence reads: CASSVAAQGAGDNEQFF. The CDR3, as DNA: TGTGCCAGCAGCGTAGCGGCACAGGGGGCCGGAGACAATGAGCAGTTCTTC.

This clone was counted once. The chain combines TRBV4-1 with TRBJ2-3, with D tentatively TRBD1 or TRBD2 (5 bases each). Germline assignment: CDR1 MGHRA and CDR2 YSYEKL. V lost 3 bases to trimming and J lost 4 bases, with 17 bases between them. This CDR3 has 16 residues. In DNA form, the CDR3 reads TGCGCCAGCAGCCAGGGCGTGGCAGGGACGGCAGATACGCAGTATTTT. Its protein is CASSQGVAGTADTQYF.

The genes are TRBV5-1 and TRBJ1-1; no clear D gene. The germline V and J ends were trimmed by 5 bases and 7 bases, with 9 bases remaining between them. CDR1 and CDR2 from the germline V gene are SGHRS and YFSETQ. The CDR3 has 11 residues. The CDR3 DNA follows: TGCGCCAGCAGGTCGACCGTTGAAGCTTTCTTT. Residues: CASRSTVEAFF.

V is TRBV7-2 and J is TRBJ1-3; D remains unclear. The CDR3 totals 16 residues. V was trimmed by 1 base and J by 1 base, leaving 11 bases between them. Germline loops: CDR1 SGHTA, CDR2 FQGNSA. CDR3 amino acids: CASSLDSAGSGNTIYF. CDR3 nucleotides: TGTGCCAGCAGCTTAGATAGCGCAGGTTCTGGAAACACCATATATTTT.

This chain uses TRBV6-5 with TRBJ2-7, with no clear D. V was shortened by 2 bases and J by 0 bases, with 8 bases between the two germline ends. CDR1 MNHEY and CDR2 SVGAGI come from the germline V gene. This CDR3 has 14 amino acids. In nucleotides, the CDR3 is TGTGCCAGCAGTTACCGGTGGGACTCCTACGAGCAGTACTTC. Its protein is CASSYRWDSYEQYF.

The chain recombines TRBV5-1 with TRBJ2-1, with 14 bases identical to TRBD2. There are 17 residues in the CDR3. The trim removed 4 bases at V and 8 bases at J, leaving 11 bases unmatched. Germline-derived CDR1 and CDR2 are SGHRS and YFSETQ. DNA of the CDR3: TGCGCCAGCAGCATACTGACTAGCGGGGGGGCCACGGATGAGCAGTTCTTC. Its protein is CASSILTSGGATDEQFF.

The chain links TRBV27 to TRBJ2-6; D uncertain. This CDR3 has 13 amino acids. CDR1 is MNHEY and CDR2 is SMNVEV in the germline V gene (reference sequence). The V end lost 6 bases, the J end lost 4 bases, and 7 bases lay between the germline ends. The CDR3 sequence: CASRYYGANVLTF. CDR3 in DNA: TGTGCCAGCAGATACTACGGGGCCAACGTCCTGACTTTC.

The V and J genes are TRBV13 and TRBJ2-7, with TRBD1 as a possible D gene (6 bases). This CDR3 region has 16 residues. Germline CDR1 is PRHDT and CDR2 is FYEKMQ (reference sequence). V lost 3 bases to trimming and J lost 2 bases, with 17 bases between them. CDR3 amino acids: CASSLGAGQYTYEQYF. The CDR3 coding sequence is TGTGCCAGCAGCTTGGGGGCAGGCCAGTACACCTACGAGCAGTACTTC.

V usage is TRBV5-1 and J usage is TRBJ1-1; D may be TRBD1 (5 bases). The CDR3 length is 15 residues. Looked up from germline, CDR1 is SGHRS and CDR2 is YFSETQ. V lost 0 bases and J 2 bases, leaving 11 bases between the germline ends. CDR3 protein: CASSLAQGINTEAFF. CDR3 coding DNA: TGCGCCAGCAGCTTGGCTCAGGGTATTAACACTGAAGCTTTCTTT.

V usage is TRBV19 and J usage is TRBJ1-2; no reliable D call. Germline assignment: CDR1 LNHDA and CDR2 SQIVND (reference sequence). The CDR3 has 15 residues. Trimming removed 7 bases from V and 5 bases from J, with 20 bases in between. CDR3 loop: CASTSGVIKKYGYTF. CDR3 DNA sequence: TGTGCCAGTACTTCCGGGGTCATCAAGAAGTATGGCTACACCTTC. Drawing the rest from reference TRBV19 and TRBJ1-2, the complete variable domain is DGGITQSPKYLFRKEGQNVTLSCEQNLNHDAMYWYRQDPGQGLRLIYYSQIVNDFQKGDIAEGYSVSREKKESFPLTVTSAQKNPTAFYLCASTSGVIKKYGYTFGSGTRLTVV.

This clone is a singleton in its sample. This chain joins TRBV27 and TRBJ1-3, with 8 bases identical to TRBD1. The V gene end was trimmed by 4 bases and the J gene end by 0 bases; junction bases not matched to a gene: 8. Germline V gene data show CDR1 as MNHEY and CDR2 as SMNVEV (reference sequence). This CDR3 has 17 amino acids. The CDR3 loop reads CASSSLTGASSGNTIYF. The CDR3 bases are TGTGCCAGCAGTTCGCTGACAGGGGCCAGCTCTGGAAACACCATATATTTT.

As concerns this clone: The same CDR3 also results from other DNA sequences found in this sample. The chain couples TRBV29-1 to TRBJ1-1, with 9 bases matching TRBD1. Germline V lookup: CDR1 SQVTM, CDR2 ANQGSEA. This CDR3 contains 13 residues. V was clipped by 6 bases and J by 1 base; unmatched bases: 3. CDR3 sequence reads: CSVDRGPNTEAFF. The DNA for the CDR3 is TGCAGCGTGGACAGGGGACCGAACACTGAAGCTTTCTTT.

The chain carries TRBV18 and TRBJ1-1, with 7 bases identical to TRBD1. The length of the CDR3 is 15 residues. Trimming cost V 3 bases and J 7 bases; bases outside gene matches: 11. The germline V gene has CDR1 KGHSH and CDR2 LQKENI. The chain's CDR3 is CASSPTGSYLIEAFF. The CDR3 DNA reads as TGTGCCAGCTCACCGACAGGGAGCTATCTCATTGAAGCTTTCTTT.

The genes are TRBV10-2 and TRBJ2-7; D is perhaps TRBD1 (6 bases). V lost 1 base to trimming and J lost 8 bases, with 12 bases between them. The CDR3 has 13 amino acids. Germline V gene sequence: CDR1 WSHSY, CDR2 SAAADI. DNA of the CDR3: TGCGCCAGCAGTGAGTTACAGGGAGCCAAGCAGTACTTC. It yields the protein CASSELQGAKQYF.

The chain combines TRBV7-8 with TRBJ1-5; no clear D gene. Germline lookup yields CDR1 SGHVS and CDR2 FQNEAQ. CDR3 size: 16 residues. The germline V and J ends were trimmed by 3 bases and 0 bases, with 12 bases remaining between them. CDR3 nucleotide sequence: TGTGCCAGCAGCTTGGGCGAAAAAAATAGCAATCAGCCCCAGCATTTT. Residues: CASSLGEKNSNQPQHF.

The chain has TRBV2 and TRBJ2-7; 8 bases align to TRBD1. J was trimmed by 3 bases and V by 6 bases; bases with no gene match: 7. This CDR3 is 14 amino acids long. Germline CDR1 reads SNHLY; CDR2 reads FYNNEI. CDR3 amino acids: CASRTGTGFYEQYF. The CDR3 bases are TGTGCCAGCAGAACCGGGACAGGTTTCTACGAGCAGTACTTC.

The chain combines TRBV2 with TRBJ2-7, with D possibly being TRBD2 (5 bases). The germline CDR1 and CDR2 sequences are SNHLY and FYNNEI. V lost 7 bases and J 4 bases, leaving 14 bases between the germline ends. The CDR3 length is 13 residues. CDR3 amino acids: CASKADSPYEQYF. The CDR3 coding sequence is TGTGCCAGCAAGGCGGACTCTCCATACGAGCAGTACTTC.

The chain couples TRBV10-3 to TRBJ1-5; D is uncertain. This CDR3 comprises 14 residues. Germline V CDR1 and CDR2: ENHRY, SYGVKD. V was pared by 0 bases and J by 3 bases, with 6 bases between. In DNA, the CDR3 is TGTGCCATCAGTGAGTCGACGACCAATCAGCCCCAGCATTTT. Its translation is CAISESTTNQPQHF.

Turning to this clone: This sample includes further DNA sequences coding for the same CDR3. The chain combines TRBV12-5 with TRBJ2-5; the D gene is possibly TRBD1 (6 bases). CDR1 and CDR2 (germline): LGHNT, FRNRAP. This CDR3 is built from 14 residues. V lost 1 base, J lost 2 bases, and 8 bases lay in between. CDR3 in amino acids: CASGLGQAQETQYF. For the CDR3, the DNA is TGTGCTAGTGGTTTGGGACAGGCACAAGAGACCCAGTACTTC.

The CDR3 DNA is TGTGCCATCAGTGAGGACAGCGTGGGGGAAAAACTGTTTTTT. This sequence encodes CAISEDSVGEKLFF. The V call is TRBV10-3, the J call TRBJ1-4, with D possibly being TRBD1 (5 bases). This CDR3 has 14 amino acids. Trimming took off 2 bases at V and 8 bases at J, with 12 bases between the two ends. Germline lookup yields CDR1 ENHRY and CDR2 SYGVKD.

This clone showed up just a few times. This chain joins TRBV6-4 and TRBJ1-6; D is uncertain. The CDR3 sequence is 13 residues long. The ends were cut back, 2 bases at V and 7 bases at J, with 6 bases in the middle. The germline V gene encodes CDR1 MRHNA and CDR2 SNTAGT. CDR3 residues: CASSDESNSPLHF. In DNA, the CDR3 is TGTGCCAGCAGTGACGAAAGCAATTCACCCCTCCACTTT.

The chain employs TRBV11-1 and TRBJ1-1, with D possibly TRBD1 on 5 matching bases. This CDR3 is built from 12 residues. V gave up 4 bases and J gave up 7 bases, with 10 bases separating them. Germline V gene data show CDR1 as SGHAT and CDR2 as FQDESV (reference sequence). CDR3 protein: CASSSSGGEAFF. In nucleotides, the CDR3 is TGTGCCAGCAGCTCCAGTGGGGGTGAAGCTTTCTTT.

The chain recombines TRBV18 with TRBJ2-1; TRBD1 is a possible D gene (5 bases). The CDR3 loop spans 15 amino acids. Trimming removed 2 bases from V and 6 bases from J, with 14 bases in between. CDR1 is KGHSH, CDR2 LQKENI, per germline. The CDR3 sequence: CASSPMQGIVNEQFF. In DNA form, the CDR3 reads TGTGCCAGCTCACCAATGCAGGGAATCGTCAATGAGCAGTTCTTC.

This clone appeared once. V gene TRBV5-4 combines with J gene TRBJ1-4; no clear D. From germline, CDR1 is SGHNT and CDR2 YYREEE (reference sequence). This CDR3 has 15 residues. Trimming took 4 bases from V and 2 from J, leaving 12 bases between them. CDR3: CASSADGATNEKLFF. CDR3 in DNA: TGTGCCAGCAGCGCCGATGGAGCGACTAATGAAAAACTGTTTTTT.

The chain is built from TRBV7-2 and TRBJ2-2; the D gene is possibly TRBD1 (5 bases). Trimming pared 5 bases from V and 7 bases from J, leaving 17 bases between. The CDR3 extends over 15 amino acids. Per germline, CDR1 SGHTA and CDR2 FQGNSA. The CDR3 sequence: CASSPRALRIGELFF. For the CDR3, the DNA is TGTGCCAGCAGCCCCAGGGCCCTTCGAATCGGGGAGCTGTTTTTT. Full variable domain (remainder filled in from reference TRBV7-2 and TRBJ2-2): GAGVSQSPSNKVTEKGKDVELRCDPISGHTALYWYRQSLGQGLEFLIYFQGNSAPDKSGLPSDRFSAERTGGSVSTLTIQRTQQEDSAVYLCASSPRALRIGELFFGEGSRLTVL.

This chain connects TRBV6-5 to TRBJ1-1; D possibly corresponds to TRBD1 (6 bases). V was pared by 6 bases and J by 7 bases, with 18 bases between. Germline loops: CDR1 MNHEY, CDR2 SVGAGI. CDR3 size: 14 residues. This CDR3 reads CASSHREATGEAFF. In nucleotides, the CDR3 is TGTGCCAGCAGCCATCGCGAGGCGACAGGTGAAGCTTTCTTT.

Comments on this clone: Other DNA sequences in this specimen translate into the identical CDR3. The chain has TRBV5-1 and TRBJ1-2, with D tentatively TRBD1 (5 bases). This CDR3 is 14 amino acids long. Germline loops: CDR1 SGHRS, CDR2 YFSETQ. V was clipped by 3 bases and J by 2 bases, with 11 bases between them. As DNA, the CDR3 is TGCGCCAGCAGCTCGCTGACAGCGAACTATGGCTACACCTTC. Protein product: CASSSLTANYGYTF.

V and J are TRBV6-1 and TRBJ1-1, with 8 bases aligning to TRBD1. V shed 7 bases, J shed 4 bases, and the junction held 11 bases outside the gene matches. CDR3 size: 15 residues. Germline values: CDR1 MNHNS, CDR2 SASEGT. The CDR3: CASTDQGAVATEAFF. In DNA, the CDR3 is TGTGCCAGCACGGATCAGGGGGCTGTTGCCACTGAAGCTTTCTTT.

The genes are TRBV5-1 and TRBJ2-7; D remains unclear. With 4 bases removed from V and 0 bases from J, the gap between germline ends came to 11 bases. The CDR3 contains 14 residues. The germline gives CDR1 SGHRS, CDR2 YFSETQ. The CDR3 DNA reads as TGCGCCAGCAGCCCTCCCGCGAGCTCCTACGAGCAGTACTTC. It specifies CASSPPASSYEQYF.

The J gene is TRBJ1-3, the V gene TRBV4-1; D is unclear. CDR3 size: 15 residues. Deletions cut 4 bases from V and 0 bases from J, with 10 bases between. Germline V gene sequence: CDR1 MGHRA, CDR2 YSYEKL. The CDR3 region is CASSLLGRSGNTIYF. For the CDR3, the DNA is TGCGCCAGCAGCCTCCTGGGTCGCTCTGGAAACACCATATATTTT.